A selection of T cell receptor beta chains follows, all from one sample in a study of T cell responses to AZD1222 COVID-19 vaccine. Assay used: immunoSEQ multiplex PCR; TCRdb lists only in-frame clones, some missing. Of 120,000 or so clones in the sample, just over 90% were seen once. Specimen: peripheral blood, collected on day 0 of AZD1222 vaccination. The receptors were sampled from an adult in good health. CDR3s include the opening cysteine and the closing phenylalanine or tryptophan. Fields, in order: J gene, D gene, V gene, clone size, CDR3 DNA, CDR3 protein. A D gene is named only where the DNA matches it firmly. Not every row has a clone size; where given, it reads once, few, many or a size class.

j_call: TRBJ1-5; d_call: TRBD1; v_call: TRBV6-5; clone_size: NA; cdr3_nt: TGTGCCAGCAGTTACTCGAGGGGGCGGGATCAGCCCCAGCATTTT; cdr3_aa: CASSYSRGRDQPQHF
j_call: TRBJ2-1; d_call: TRBD2; v_call: TRBV11-2; clone_size: NA; cdr3_nt: TGTGCCAGCAGCCCCGGGACTAGCGGCCGTCTATATTACAATGAGCAGTTCTTC; cdr3_aa: CASSPGTSGRLYYNEQFF
j_call: TRBJ2-7; d_call: TRBD1; v_call: TRBV7-9; clone_size: NA; cdr3_nt: TGTGCCAGCAGCCATGGTACAGGGGGGACCTACGAGCAGTACTTC; cdr3_aa: CASSHGTGGTYEQYF
j_call: TRBJ1-2; d_call: NA; v_call: TRBV7-8; clone_size: once; cdr3_nt: TGTGCCAGCAGCTTAGTTCAGGCCCACTTACCTTATGGCTACACCTTC; cdr3_aa: CASSLVQAHLPYGYTF
j_call: TRBJ1-5; d_call: NA; v_call: TRBV7-9; clone_size: NA; cdr3_nt: TGTGCCAGCAGCTTAGGGGTTGGTCAGCCCCAGCATTTT; cdr3_aa: CASSLGVGQPQHF
j_call: TRBJ2-5; d_call: NA; v_call: TRBV2; clone_size: NA; cdr3_nt: TGTGCCAGCAGTGGGGCACAGTACCAAGAGACCCAGTACTTC; cdr3_aa: CASSGAQYQETQYF
j_call: TRBJ2-1; d_call: NA; v_call: TRBV2; clone_size: NA; cdr3_nt: TGTGCCGGTAACGTGGGCGGGACAGAGCAGTTCTTC; cdr3_aa: CAGNVGGTEQFF
j_call: TRBJ1-5; d_call: NA; v_call: TRBV10-3; clone_size: NA; cdr3_nt: TGTGCCATCAGTGAGGGGGAAGATAGCAATCAGCCCCAGCATTTT; cdr3_aa: CAISEGEDSNQPQHF
j_call: TRBJ1-2; d_call: NA; v_call: TRBV2; clone_size: NA; cdr3_nt: TGTGCCAGCAGCGCTACAGTGCGTGGCTACACCTTC; cdr3_aa: CASSATVRGYTF
j_call: TRBJ1-2; d_call: TRBD1; v_call: TRBV24-1; clone_size: NA; cdr3_nt: TGTGCCACCAGTGATTCCTCTTCGACAGGGTACTATGGCTACACCTTC; cdr3_aa: CATSDSSSTGYYGYTF
j_call: TRBJ2-5; d_call: TRBD2; v_call: TRBV28; clone_size: NA; cdr3_nt: TGTGCCAGCAGTGGTCCCGGGACTAGCGGGAGTGGGCAAGAGACCCAGTACTTC; cdr3_aa: CASSGPGTSGSGQETQYF
j_call: TRBJ2-2; d_call: TRBD1; v_call: TRBV5-6; clone_size: NA; cdr3_nt: TGTGCCAGCAGCCCAAGGGGGCCGAACACCGGGGAGCTGTTTTTT; cdr3_aa: CASSPRGPNTGELFF
j_call: TRBJ1-5; d_call: NA; v_call: TRBV27; clone_size: few; cdr3_nt: TGTGCCAGCAGTTCTGACCTCGGAGGGAAAGGGGGCAATCAGCCCCAGCATTTT; cdr3_aa: CASSSDLGGKGGNQPQHF
j_call: TRBJ2-1; d_call: TRBD2; v_call: TRBV6-5; clone_size: NA; cdr3_nt: TGTGCCAGCAGTCTGTTAGGGACTAGGAGTGAGCAGTTCTTC; cdr3_aa: CASSLLGTRSEQFF
j_call: TRBJ2-5; d_call: NA; v_call: TRBV7-2; clone_size: NA; cdr3_nt: TGTGCCAGCAGCTTAATGGGGGGGCGGGAGACCCAGTACTTC; cdr3_aa: CASSLMGGRETQYF